This T cell receptor beta chain was sequenced for a study of blood T cells in healthy people across ages. V shed 3 bases, J shed 6 bases, and the junction held 12 bases outside the gene matches. This CDR3 is built from 18 residues. Germline V gene lookup returns CDR1 MGHRA and CDR2 YSYEKL. A note on this clonotype: Its antigen is undetermined.

Findings and caveats of the study: Naive and antigen-experienced cells could not be conclusively compared, given unsorted PBMCs. Relative to aged donors, long-lived donors carried more naive CD4+ cells and displayed higher diversity.

Combining a sample-barcoded 5' primer with a J-beta primer mix, a second PCR ran for roughly 7 to 12 cycles. Tagging of each cDNA molecule was performed by a template-switch adaptor with 12 random nucleotides. Per-sample output comprised a minimum of 2.5 million paired-end reads containing CDR3. In TCRdb, the 5' RACE reads were re-called with MiXCR into one record per CDR3 protein. The sample has about a million distinct CDR3 sequences; roughly 51% are singletons. This sequence joins TRBV4-1 and TRBJ2-1; TRBD1 matches at 12 bases. The specimen was blood. This clonotype was sampled from a woman aged 60-75 years in good health. CDR3 region: CASSHTIPGQGACNEQFF. In nucleotides, the CDR3 is TGCGCCAGCAGCCACACTATCCCGGGACAGGGGGCCTGCAATGAGCAGTTCTTC.